This record covers a single T cell receptor beta chain. CDR3 size: 15 residues. CDR1 and CDR2 from the germline V gene are SGHRS and YFSETQ. Germline trimming cut 7 bases from V and 4 bases from J; bases unmatched to any gene: 11. These data come from a study of T cell responses to AZD1222 COVID-19 vaccine. Combined were second doses at about 4 or about 12 weeks. This table comes from immunoSEQ multiplex PCR, and its TCRdb copy is limited to in-frame clones, with some not included. The sample has over 85,000 clones; roughly 90% are singletons. V usage is TRBV5-1 and J usage is TRBJ2-1; 7 nucleotides align to TRBD2. The clonotype comes from an adult who received the AZD1222 COVID-19 vaccine. The input for sequencing was peripheral blood, taken 28 days after the second AZD1222 dose. The CDR3 DNA follows: TGCGCCAGCCGCCTATCGGCGGGAGTTTACAATGAGCAGTTCTTC. This encodes CASRLSAGVYNEQFF.